This T cell receptor beta chain came from a study of blood T cell repertoires in COVID-19. The method was immunoSEQ multiplex PCR; TCRdb's version includes in-frame clones alone and lacks a portion of them. The sample comprises roughly 70,000 clones, about 88% of which are singletons, and 3.9% rests with the top ten. The V gene's germline CDR1 is KGHSH and CDR2 LQKENI. Unmatched junction bases numbered 6, after V lost 2 bases and J lost 1 base. This CDR3 region has 16 residues. The chain couples TRBV18 to TRBJ2-7, with 9 nucleotides matching TRBD2. The receptor was derived from a man between 70 and 80 years old with active COVID-19. Sequencing used peripheral blood. The CDR3 here is CASSPSSGATSYEQYF. The CDR3 DNA sequence: TGTGCCAGCTCACCATCTAGCGGGGCCACTTCCTACGAGCAGTACTTC.